This T cell receptor (beta chain) was sequenced in a study of blood T cell repertoires in COVID-19. In the study overall: Whether acute or convalescent, the COVID-19 samples came from the United States, Italy and Spain. PBMCs, B-cell-depleted T cells, or T cells were the source of the cDNA or gDNA that made up the material.

The CDR3 is 15 residues long. The germline gives CDR1 MNHEY, CDR2 SMNVEV (reference sequence). J lost 3 bases, V lost 6 bases, and 7 bases had no gene match. In the authors' workflow: The assay estimated nucleated cells by amplifying reference gene primers. Libraries were prepared by immunoSEQ multiplex PCR; TCRdb keeps only in-frame clonotypes and omits some of them. Clone size and the V and J calls come from that table; the DNA yielded D and trimming. This sample has approximately 260,000 clones, with 82% found just once. This clonotype was obtained from a woman aged 55-70 years with active or convalescent COVID-19. This chain joins TRBV27 and TRBJ2-3, with 9 bases aligning to TRBD1. Sequencing was performed on peripheral blood. In nucleotides, the CDR3 is TGTGCCAGCAGCATTGGGACAGGGCCTACAGATACGCAGTATTTT. Protein: CASSIGTGPTDTQYF.